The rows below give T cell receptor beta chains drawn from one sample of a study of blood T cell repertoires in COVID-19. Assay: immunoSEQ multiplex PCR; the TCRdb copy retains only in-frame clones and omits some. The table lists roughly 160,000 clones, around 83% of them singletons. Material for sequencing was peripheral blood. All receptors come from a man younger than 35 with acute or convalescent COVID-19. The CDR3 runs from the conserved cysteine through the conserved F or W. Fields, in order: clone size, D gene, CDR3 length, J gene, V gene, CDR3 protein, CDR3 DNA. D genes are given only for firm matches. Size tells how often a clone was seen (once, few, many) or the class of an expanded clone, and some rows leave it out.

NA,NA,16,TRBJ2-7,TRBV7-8,CASSLGWAGRSYEQYF,TGTGCCAGCAGCTTAGGTTGGGCGGGGCGGTCCTACGAGCAGTACTTC
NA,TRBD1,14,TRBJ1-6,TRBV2,CASSGQGAGSPLHF,TGTGCCAGCAGTGGACAGGGGGCCGGTTCACCCCTCCACTTT
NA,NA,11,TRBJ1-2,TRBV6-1,CASSDSRVLSF,TGTGCCAGCAGTGACAGCAGGGTTCTCTCCTTC
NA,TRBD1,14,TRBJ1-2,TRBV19,CASSVTGGNYGYTF,TGTGCCAGTAGTGTTACAGGGGGCAACTATGGCTACACCTTC
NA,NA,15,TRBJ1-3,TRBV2,CASSTRLGSGNTIYF,TGTGCCAGCAGCACCCGACTTGGCTCTGGAAACACCATATATTTT
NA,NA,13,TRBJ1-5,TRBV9,CASSVDLGQPQHF,TGTGCCAGCAGCGTAGATCTCGGTCAGCCCCAGCATTTT
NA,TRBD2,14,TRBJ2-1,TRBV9,CASRTSGGYNEQFF,TGTGCCAGCAGAACTAGCGGGGGCTACAATGAGCAGTTCTTC
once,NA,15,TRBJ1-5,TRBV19,CASSISRYSNQPQHF,TGTGCCAGTAGTATTTCCCGGTATAGCAATCAGCCCCAGCATTTT
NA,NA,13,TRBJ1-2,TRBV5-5,CASTYGSNYGYTF,TGTGCCAGCACCTATGGTTCTAACTATGGCTACACCTTC
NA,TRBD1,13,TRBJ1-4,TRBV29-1,CSVEGQGNEKLFF,TGCAGCGTTGAGGGACAGGGTAATGAAAAACTGTTTTTT
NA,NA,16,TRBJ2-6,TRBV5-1,CASSLQVAAGANVLTF,TGCGCCAGCAGCTTACAGGTCGCCGCTGGGGCCAACGTCCTGACTTTC
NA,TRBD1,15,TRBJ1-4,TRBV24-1,CATSDFTGGREKLFF,TGTGCCACCAGTGATTTCACAGGGGGAAGGGAAAAACTGTTTTTT
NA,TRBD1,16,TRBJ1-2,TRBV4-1,CASSQDQGGTPLGYTF,TGCGCCAGCAGCCAAGATCAGGGGGGAACCCCTCTCGGCTACACCTTC
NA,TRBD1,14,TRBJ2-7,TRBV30,CAWTGQGGAYEQYF,TGTGCCTGGACCGGACAGGGTGGCGCCTACGAGCAGTACTTC
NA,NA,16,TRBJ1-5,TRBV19,CASSPQAPPGNQPQHF,TGTGCCAGTAGTCCCCAGGCCCCCCCAGGCAATCAGCCCCAGCATTTT
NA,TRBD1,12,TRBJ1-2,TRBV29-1,CSAAGQTYGYTF,TGCAGCGCCGCGGGACAGACCTATGGCTACACCTTC
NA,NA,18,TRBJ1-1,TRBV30,CAWSVPQGYIVGNTEAFF,TGTGCCTGGAGTGTCCCTCAGGGGTATATAGTTGGAAACACTGAAGCTTTCTTT
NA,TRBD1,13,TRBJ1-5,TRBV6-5,CASSPGGSQPQHF,TGTGCCAGCAGCCCAGGGGGGAGTCAGCCCCAGCATTTT
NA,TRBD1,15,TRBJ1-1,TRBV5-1,CASSSRQGLNTEAFF,TGCGCCAGCAGCTCCAGACAGGGATTGAACACTGAAGCTTTCTTT
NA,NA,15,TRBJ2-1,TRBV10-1,CASSPPGAKYNEQFF,TGCGCCAGCAGTCCCCCAGGGGCGAAGTACAATGAGCAGTTCTTC
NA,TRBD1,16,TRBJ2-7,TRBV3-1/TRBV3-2,CASSQDQRTGFYEQYF,TGTGCCAGCAGCCAAGATCAGAGGACAGGGTTCTACGAGCAGTACTTC
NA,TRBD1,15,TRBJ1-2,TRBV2,CASSLGTAGGYGYTF,TGTGCCAGCAGTCTCGGGACAGCGGGAGGCTATGGCTACACCTTC
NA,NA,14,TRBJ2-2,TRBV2,CASIGQRFTGELFF,TGTGCCAGCATTGGGCAGCGGTTCACCGGGGAGCTGTTTTTT
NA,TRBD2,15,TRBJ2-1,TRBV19,CASSMRRGGYNEQFF,TGTGCCAGTAGTATGCGGCGGGGGGGGTACAATGAGCAGTTCTTC
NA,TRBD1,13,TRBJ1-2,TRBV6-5,CASRRDSPLGYTF,TGTGCCAGCAGACGGGACAGCCCGTTGGGCTACACCTTC
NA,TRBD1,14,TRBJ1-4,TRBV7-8,CASSSGQGQEKLFF,TGTGCCAGCAGCTCGGGACAGGGGCAGGAAAAACTGTTTTTT
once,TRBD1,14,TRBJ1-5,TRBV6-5,CASSRTGRTQPQHF,TGTGCCAGCAGCCGGACAGGGAGGACTCAGCCCCAGCATTTT
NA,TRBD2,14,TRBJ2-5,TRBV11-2,CASSLFAGEETQYF,TGTGCCAGCAGCTTATTTGCGGGGGAGGAGACCCAGTACTTC